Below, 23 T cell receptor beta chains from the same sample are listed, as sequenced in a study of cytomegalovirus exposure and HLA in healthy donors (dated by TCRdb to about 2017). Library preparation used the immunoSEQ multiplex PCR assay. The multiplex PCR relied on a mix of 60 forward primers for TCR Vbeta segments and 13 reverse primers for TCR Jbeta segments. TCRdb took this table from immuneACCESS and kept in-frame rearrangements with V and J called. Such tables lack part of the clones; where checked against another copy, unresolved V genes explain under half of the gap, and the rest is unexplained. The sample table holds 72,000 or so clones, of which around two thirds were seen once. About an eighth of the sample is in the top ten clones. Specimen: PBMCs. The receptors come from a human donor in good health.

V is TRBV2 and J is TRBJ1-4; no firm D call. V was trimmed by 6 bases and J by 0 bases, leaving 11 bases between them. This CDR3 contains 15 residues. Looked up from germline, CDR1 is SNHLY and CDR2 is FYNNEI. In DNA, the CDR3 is TGTGCCAGCAGCCTCAGAGGCGCAACTAATGAAAAACTGTTTTTT. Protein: CASSLRGATNEKLFF.

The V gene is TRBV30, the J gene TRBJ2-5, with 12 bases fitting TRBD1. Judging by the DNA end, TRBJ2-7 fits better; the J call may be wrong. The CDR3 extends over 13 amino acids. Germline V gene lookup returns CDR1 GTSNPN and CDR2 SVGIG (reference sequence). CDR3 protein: CACTGTGGHEQYF. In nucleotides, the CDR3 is TGTGCCTGCACCGGGACAGGGGGCCACGAGCAGTACTTC.

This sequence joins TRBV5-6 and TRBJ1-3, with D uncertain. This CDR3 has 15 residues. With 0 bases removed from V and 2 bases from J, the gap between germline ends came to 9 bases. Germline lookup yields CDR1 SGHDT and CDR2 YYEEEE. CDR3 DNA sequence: TGTGCCAGCAGCTTGGCCCAGGTTCCTGGAAACACCATATATTTT. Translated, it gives CASSLAQVPGNTIYF.

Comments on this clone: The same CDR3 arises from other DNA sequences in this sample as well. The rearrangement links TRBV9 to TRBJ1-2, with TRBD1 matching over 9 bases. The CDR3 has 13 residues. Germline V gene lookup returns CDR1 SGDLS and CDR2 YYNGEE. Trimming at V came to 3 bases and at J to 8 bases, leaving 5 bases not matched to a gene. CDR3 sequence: CASSEQGASGYTF. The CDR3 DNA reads TGTGCCAGCAGCGAACAGGGGGCTAGCGGCTACACCTTC.

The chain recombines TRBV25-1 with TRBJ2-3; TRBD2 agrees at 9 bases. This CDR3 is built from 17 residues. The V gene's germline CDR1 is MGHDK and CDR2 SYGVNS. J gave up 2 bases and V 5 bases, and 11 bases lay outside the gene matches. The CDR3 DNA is TGTGCCAGCAGTCCCCGATTAGCGGGAGTGATCACAGATACGCAGTATTTT. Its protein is CASSPRLAGVITDTQYF.

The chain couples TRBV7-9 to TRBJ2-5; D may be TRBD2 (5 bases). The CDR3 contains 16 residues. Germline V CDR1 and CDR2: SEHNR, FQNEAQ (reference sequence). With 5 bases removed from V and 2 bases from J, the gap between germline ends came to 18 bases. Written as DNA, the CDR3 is TGTGCCAGCAGCACCTGGGTAGGGAGTGAACAAGAGACCCAGTACTTC. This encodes CASSTWVGSEQETQYF.

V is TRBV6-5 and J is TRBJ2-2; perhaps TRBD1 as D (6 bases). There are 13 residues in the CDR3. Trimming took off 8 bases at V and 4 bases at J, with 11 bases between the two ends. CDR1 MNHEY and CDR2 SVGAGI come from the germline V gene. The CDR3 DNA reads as TGTGCCAGCCTGGACAGCCTCACCGGGGAGCTGTTTTTT. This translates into CASLDSLTGELFF.

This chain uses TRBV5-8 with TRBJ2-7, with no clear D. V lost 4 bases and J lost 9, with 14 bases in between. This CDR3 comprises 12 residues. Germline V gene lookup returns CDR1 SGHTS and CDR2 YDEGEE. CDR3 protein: CASSTDSLVQYF. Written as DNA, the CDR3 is TGTGCCAGCAGCACTGACTCCCTTGTGCAGTACTTC.

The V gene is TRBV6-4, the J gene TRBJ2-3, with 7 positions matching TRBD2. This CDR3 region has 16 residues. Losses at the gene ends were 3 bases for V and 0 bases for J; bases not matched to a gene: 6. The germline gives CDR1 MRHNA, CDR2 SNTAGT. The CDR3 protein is CASSEGAGESTDTQYF. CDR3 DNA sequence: TGTGCCAGCAGTGAAGGGGCGGGAGAGAGCACAGATACGCAGTATTTT.

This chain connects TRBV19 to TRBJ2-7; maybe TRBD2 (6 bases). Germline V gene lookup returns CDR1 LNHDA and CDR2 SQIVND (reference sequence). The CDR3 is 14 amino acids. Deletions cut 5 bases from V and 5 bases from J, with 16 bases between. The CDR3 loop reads CASSLTGTSDEQYF. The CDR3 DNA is TGTGCCAGTAGTTTAACCGGGACTTCGGACGAGCAGTACTTC.

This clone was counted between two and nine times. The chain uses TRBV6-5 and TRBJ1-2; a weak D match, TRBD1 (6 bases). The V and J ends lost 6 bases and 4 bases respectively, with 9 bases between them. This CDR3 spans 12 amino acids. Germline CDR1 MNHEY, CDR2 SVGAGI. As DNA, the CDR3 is TGTGCCAGCAGACAGGGCTCCTATGGCTACACCTTC. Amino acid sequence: CASRQGSYGYTF.

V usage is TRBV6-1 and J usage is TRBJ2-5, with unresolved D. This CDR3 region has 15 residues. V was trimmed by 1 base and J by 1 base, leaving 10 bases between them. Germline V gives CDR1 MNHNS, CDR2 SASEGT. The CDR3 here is CASSEVRQVQETQYF. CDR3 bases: TGTGCCAGCAGTGAAGTTAGGCAGGTCCAAGAGACCCAGTACTTC.

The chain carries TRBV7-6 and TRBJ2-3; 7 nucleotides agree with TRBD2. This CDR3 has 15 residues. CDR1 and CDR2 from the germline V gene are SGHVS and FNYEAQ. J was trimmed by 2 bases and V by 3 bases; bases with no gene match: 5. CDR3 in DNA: TGTGCCAGCAGCTTCGGAGCGGGGAACACAGATACGCAGTATTTT. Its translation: CASSFGAGNTDTQYF.

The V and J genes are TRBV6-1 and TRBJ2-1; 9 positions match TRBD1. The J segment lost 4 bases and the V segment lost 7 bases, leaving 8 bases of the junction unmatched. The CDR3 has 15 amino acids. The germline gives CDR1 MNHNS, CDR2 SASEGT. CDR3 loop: CASIRTGGNYNEQFF. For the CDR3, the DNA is TGTGCCAGCATTCGCACAGGGGGCAATTACAATGAGCAGTTCTTC.

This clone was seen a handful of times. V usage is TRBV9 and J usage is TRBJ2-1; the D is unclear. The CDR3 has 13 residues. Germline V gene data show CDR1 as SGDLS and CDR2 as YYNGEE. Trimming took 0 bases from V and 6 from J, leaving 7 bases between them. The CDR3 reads CASSVGPGNEQFF. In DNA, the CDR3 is TGTGCCAGCAGCGTAGGGCCAGGCAATGAGCAGTTCTTC.

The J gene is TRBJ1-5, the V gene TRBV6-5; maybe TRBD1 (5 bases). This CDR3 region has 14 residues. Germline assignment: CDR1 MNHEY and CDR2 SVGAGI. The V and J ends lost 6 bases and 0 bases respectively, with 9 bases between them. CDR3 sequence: CASSIGDSNQPQHF. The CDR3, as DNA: TGTGCCAGCAGCATAGGGGATAGCAATCAGCCCCAGCATTTT.

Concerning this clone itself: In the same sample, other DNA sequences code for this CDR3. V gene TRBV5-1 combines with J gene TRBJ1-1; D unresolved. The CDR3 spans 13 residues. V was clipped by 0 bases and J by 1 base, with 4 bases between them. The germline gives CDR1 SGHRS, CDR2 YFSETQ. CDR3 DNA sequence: TGCGCCAGCAGCTTGGCGGGGAACACTGAAGCTTTCTTT. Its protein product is CASSLAGNTEAFF.

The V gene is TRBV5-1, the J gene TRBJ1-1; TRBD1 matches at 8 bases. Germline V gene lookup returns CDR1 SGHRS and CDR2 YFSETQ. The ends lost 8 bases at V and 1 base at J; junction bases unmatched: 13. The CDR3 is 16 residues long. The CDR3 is CASGAGGVRGNTEAFF. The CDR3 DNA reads TGCGCCAGTGGGGCAGGGGGCGTGAGGGGGAACACTGAAGCTTTCTTT.

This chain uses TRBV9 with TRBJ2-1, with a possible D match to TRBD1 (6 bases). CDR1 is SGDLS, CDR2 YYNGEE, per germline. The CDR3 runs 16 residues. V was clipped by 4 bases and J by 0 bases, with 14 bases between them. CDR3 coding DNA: TGTGCCAGCAGCCCTAGAGGGGGAAGCTCCTACAATGAGCAGTTCTTC. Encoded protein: CASSPRGGSSYNEQFF.

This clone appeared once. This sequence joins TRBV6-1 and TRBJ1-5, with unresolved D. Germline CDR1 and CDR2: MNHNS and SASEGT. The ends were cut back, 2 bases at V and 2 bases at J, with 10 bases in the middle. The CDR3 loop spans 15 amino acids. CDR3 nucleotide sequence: TGTGCCAGCAGTGAAAGCCGGGGAGGCAATCAGCCCCAGCATTTT. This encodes CASSESRGGNQPQHF.

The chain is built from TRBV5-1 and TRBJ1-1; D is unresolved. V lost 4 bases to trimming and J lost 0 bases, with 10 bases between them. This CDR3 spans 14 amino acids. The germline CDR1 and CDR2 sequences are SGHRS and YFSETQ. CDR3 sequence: CASSPSSLNTEAFF. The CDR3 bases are TGCGCCAGCAGCCCCTCCTCCCTGAACACTGAAGCTTTCTTT.

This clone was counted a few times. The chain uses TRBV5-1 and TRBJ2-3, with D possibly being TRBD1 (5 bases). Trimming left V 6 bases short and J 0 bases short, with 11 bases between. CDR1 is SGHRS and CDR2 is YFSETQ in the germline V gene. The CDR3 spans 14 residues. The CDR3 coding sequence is TGCGCCAGCACATCCGACAGTAGCACAGATACGCAGTATTTT. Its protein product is CASTSDSSTDTQYF.

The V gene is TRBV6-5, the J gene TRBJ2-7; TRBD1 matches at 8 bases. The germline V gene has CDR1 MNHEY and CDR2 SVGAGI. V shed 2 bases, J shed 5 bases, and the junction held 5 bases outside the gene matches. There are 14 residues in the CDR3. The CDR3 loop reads CASSYAGGADEQYF. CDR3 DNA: TGTGCCAGCAGTTACGCAGGGGGCGCCGACGAGCAGTACTTC.